The 9 T cell receptor beta chains in this list originate from one sample, sequenced in a study of control samples from healthy donors and cancer patients. The protocol was immunoSEQ multiplex PCR, while the TCRdb copy is restricted to in-frame clones and leaves out a portion. The profile shows approximately 100,000 clones, around 82% of them singletons. The sequencing input was blood. The receptors stem from a man aged 55 to 70 in good health.

CDR3 sequence (DNA): TGCGCCAGCAGCCAAGCTCCTTATAATCAGCCCCAGCATTTT. It codes for CASSQAPYNQPQHF. The V and J genes are TRBV4-1 and TRBJ1-5; D is undetermined. Germline V gene data show CDR1 as MGHRA and CDR2 as YSYEKL. V gave up 1 base and J gave up 4 bases, with 8 bases separating them. This CDR3 has 14 amino acids.

The chain recombines TRBV5-1 with TRBJ1-1; D is possibly TRBD1 (6 bases). Germline CDR1 SGHRS, CDR2 YFSETQ. Trimming pared 4 bases from V and 0 bases from J, leaving 16 bases between. The CDR3 extends over 16 amino acids. CDR3 nucleotide sequence: TGCGCCAGCAGCGTGGAGAGCGGGGGCATGAACACTGAAGCTTTCTTT. Its translation is CASSVESGGMNTEAFF.

The chain couples TRBV6-4 to TRBJ2-1; 11 nucleotides agree with TRBD2. The CDR3 is made up of 14 amino acids. Germline CDR1 is MRHNA and CDR2 is SNTAGT. The V segment lost 8 bases and the J segment 5 bases; nucleotides outside the gene matches: 5. CDR3 sequence (DNA): TGTGCCAGCTCGACTAGCGGGGAACACAATGAGCAGTTCTTC. Translation: CASSTSGEHNEQFF.

This clone was counted only a few times. The J gene is TRBJ1-1, the V gene TRBV9; 8 bases are a match to TRBD1. There are 17 residues in the CDR3. The germline gives CDR1 SGDLS, CDR2 YYNGEE. The trim removed 0 bases at V and 2 bases at J, leaving 9 bases unmatched. CDR3 sequence: CASSVGIMGTGNTEAFF. The CDR3 nucleotides are TGTGCCAGCAGCGTAGGGATCATGGGGACAGGTAACACTGAAGCTTTCTTT.

V and J are TRBV3-1 (or the pseudogene TRBV3-2) and TRBJ2-6; D is perhaps TRBD1 (5 bases). Trimming removed 0 bases from V and 2 bases from J, with 11 bases in between. Looked up from germline, CDR1 is LGHDT and CDR2 is YNNKEL (reference sequence). This CDR3 spans 17 amino acids. CDR3 protein: CASSQERRQTGANVLTF. CDR3 DNA: TGTGCCAGCAGCCAAGAGAGGCGACAGACTGGGGCCAACGTCCTGACTTTC.

V gene TRBV5-6 combines with J gene TRBJ1-5; D unresolved. The V end lost 0 bases, the J end lost 2 bases, and 9 bases lay between the germline ends. Germline lookup yields CDR1 SGHDT and CDR2 YYEEEE. The CDR3 loop spans 15 amino acids. CDR3 nucleotides: TGTGCCAGCAGCTTGGCAGGTAGGGGCAATCAGCCCCAGCATTTT. Residues: CASSLAGRGNQPQHF.

This clone was observed a handful of times. The rearrangement uses TRBV12-3 or TRBV12-4 and TRBJ2-5; D call uncertain. CDR3 size: 12 residues. Trimming stripped 5 bases from V and 5 bases from J, with 9 bases between. The CDR3 DNA sequence: TGTGCCAGCAGTCCATATCTTGAGACCCAGTACTTC. It translates to CASSPYLETQYF.

The chain joins TRBV7-9 to TRBJ2-1, with a possible D match to TRBD2 (6 bases). CDR3 length: 16 residues. Trimming pared 0 bases from V and 5 bases from J, leaving 14 bases between. The germline CDR1 and CDR2 sequences are SEHNR and FQNEAQ (reference sequence). This CDR3 is CASSLAPGTRDNEQFF. CDR3 nucleotides: TGTGCCAGCAGCTTAGCCCCCGGGACTCGAGACAATGAGCAGTTCTTC.

This clone was seen once. The chain has TRBV3-1 (or the pseudogene TRBV3-2) and TRBJ1-6; no definite D call. The germline V gene has CDR1 LGHDT and CDR2 YNNKEL (reference sequence). V shed 1 base and J shed 10 bases, with 14 bases lying between them. The CDR3 is 15 amino acids. The CDR3 protein is CASSQGIGVQSPLHF. CDR3 bases: TGTGCCAGCAGCCAAGGCATCGGCGTCCAATCACCCCTCCACTTT.